The 30 T cell receptor beta chains below come from one sample, sequenced in a study of response to subunit inactivated influenza vaccine. Each CDR3 protein is one row after TCRdb ran MiXCR on the RT-PCR reads. The data show about 160,000 distinct CDR3 sequences, approximately 11% seen once. The input for sequencing was non-naive T cells sorted from PBMCs, taken roughly 6 weeks after vaccination. The receptors were sampled from a man aged 45 to 65 who received an inactivated influenza vaccine.

The chain links TRBV6-5 to TRBJ1-6; 9 bases line up with TRBD1. Germline CDR1 and CDR2: MNHEY and SVGAGI. The V segment lost 0 bases and the J segment 8 bases; nucleotides outside the gene matches: 2. CDR3 length equals 15 residues. The DNA of the CDR3 is TGTGCCAGCAGTTACTCGAGACAGGGGGATTCACCCCTCCACTTT. Its protein is CASSYSRQGDSPLHF.

This clonotype appeared many times. The CDR3 bases are TGTGCCAGCAGTATCGGTTTGGCGACCCAGTACTTC. Amino acid sequence: CASSIGLATQYF. The chain employs TRBV7-2 and TRBJ2-5; D gene ambiguous. V was clipped by 6 bases and J by 7 bases, with 12 bases between them. Germline V gene data show CDR1 as SGHTA and CDR2 as FQGNSA. CDR3 length: 12 amino acids.

This rearrangement joins TRBV28 to TRBJ2-7; no definite D call. CDR3 length: 11 residues. The germline CDR1 and CDR2 sequences are MDHEN and SYDVKM. Between the trimmed V and J ends, which lost 5 bases and 5 bases, there was a span of 7 bases. The CDR3 reads CASSILHEQYF. In DNA form, the CDR3 reads TGTGCCAGCAGTATCCTCCACGAGCAGTACTTC.

This clonotype was picked up a small number of times. J is TRBJ2-5 and V is TRBV14; D is unclear. V shed 5 bases and J shed 4 bases, with 8 bases lying between them. The CDR3 length is 12 residues. Germline values: CDR1 SGHDN, CDR2 FVKESK. The CDR3 bases are TGTGCCAGCAGCGCCTCCGGAGAGACCCAGTACTTC. Its protein is CASSASGETQYF.

The chain employs TRBV11-2 and TRBJ2-1, with D possibly TRBD2 on 7 matching bases. Deletions cut 1 base from V and 13 bases from J, with 14 bases between. The CDR3 loop spans 13 amino acids. Germline V lookup: CDR1 SGHAT, CDR2 FQNNGV. CDR3 sequence (DNA): TGTGCCAGCAGCTTAGCGACTAGGGGGGGCCAGTTCTTC. Translation: CASSLATRGGQFF.

As to this clonotype: A clone one base away is much larger, so this may be a read error. The J gene is TRBJ2-3, the V gene TRBV7-2; no reliable D call. This CDR3 comprises 14 residues. Germline V gene lookup returns CDR1 SGHTA and CDR2 FQGNSA. The CDR3 loop is CANSYGLTTDTQYF. CDR3 coding DNA: TGTGCCAACAGCTACGGATTAACGACAGATACGCAGTATTTT.

Ten or more counts support this clonotype. V usage is TRBV12-3 or TRBV12-4 and J usage is TRBJ2-7; 10 nucleotides align to TRBD2. The CDR3 loop spans 15 amino acids. V dropped 4 bases and J dropped 2; count of bases not matched to a gene: 5. For the CDR3, the DNA is TGTGCCAGCAGTTCGCTAACTAGCGGGACCTACGAGCAGTACTTC. This gives the protein CASSSLTSGTYEQYF.

This clonotype was detected a few times. This chain links TRBV6-1 with TRBJ1-2; TRBD1 agrees at 8 bases. The CDR3 is 15 amino acids. Germline V CDR1 and CDR2: MNHNS, SASEGT. Germline trimming cut 7 bases from V and 4 bases from J; bases unmatched to any gene: 11. As DNA, the CDR3 is TGTGCCAGCAAATACCCCGGGACAGGAATCTATGGCTACACCTTC. Encoded protein: CASKYPGTGIYGYTF.

V gene TRBV3-1 combines with J gene TRBJ2-7; perhaps TRBD1 as D (6 bases). Deletions cut 5 bases from V and 4 bases from J, with 15 bases between. This CDR3 contains 14 residues. CDR1 and CDR2 (germline): LGHDT, YNNKEL (reference sequence). CDR3 nucleotides: TGTGCCAGCAGCTCCAGGGCAGGGGCTTACGAGCAGTACTTC. Translating it yields CASSSRAGAYEQYF.

The CDR3 bases are TGTGCCAGCAGTGCATTGACAGAGAACACCGGGGAGCTGTTTTTT. Encoded protein: CASSALTENTGELFF. V and J are TRBV6-1 and TRBJ2-2; maybe TRBD1 (5 bases). This CDR3 spans 15 amino acids. Germline V CDR1 and CDR2: MNHNS, SASEGT. Trimming removed 4 bases at V and 1 base at J, with 10 bases between.

The chain carries TRBV7-2 and TRBJ1-5; TRBD1 is a possible D gene (5 bases). This CDR3 contains 15 residues. The V end lost 2 bases, the J end lost 3 bases, and 11 bases lay between the germline ends. Germline CDR1 and CDR2: SGHTA and FQGNSA. The CDR3 sequence is CASSLTAGHNQPQHF. The CDR3, as DNA: TGTGCCAGCAGCTTAACAGCAGGGCACAATCAGCCCCAGCATTTT. The full variable domain, completed using reference TRBV7-2 and TRBJ1-5, is GAGVSQSPSNKVTEKGKDVELRCDPISGHTALYWYRQSLGQGLEFLIYFQGNSAPDKSGLPSDRFSAERTGGSVSTLTIQRTQQEDSAVYLCASSLTAGHNQPQHFGDGTRLSIL.

This clonotype appeared a few times. The chain joins TRBV7-3 to TRBJ1-2; D is undetermined. Trimming pared 4 bases from V and 6 bases from J, leaving 15 bases between. Germline V lookup: CDR1 SGHTA, CDR2 FQGTGA. The CDR3 extends over 14 amino acids. This CDR3 reads CASSYGPGSDGYTF. CDR3 sequence (DNA): TGTGCCAGCAGCTACGGACCGGGGTCTGATGGCTACACCTTC.

This clonotype was recorded a few times. The rearrangement uses TRBV5-1 and TRBJ1-1; D remains ambiguous. CDR3 size: 13 residues. Trimming stripped 0 bases from V and 0 bases from J, with 3 bases between. Germline V gene sequence: CDR1 SGHRS, CDR2 YFSETQ. The CDR3 loop reads CASSLELNTEAFF. The CDR3 DNA reads as TGCGCCAGCAGCTTGGAACTGAACACTGAAGCTTTCTTT.

This clonotype was counted between two and nine times. This rearrangement joins TRBV3-1 to TRBJ2-5, with D possibly matching TRBD2 (5 bases). Trimming removed 0 bases from V and 3 bases from J, with 11 bases in between. This CDR3 comprises 15 residues. Germline V gene lookup returns CDR1 LGHDT and CDR2 YNNKEL (reference sequence). This chain's CDR3 is CASSQEPAAKETQYF. CDR3 DNA sequence: TGTGCCAGCAGCCAAGAACCAGCGGCCAAAGAGACCCAGTACTTC.

Many counts were recorded for this clonotype. The CDR3 reads CASSPQNNNEQFF. CDR3 DNA: TGTGCCAGCAGCCCCCAGAACAACAATGAGCAGTTCTTC. This sequence joins TRBV7-9 and TRBJ2-1, with D hard to call. Germline V CDR1 and CDR2: SEHNR, FQNEAQ (reference sequence). The CDR3 contains 13 residues. Between the trimmed V and J ends, which lost 5 bases and 5 bases, there was a span of 10 bases.

This clonotype was seen many times. The chain joins TRBV12-3 or TRBV12-4 to TRBJ2-2, with D hard to call. The CDR3 sequence is 15 residues long. V lost 6 bases and J 1 base, leaving 12 bases between the germline ends. CDR3 nucleotide sequence: TGTGCCAGCAGCACCCGGAAGGGGAACACCGGGGAGCTGTTTTTT. This codes for CASSTRKGNTGELFF.

The rearrangement uses TRBV4-3 and TRBJ2-3; tentatively, D is TRBD2 (5 bases). The CDR3 sequence is 15 residues long. CDR1 and CDR2 from the germline V gene are LGHNA and YSLEER. V was pared by 0 bases and J by 4 bases, with 11 bases between. In nucleotides, the CDR3 is TGCGCCAGCAGCCAAGAAGGGAGTTTGGCAGATACGCAGTATTTT. It encodes CASSQEGSLADTQYF.

This clonotype appeared many times. The rearrangement uses TRBV4-1 and TRBJ1-1; unclear D gene. This CDR3 is built from 15 residues. With 0 bases removed from V and 2 bases from J, the gap between germline ends came to 10 bases. Germline CDR1 and CDR2: MGHRA and YSYEKL. CDR3 DNA: TGCGCCAGCAGCCAAGATCCACGGCTTAACACTGAAGCTTTCTTT. This sequence encodes CASSQDPRLNTEAFF.

This chain joins TRBV5-4 and TRBJ1-2; D is possibly TRBD1 (6 bases). The CDR3 spans 15 residues. V was trimmed by 0 bases and J by 3 bases, leaving 12 bases between them. Germline values: CDR1 SGHNT, CDR2 YYREEE (reference sequence). The CDR3 is CASSLGNRDDYGYTF. The CDR3 region has the DNA TGTGCCAGCAGCTTGGGGAACAGGGATGACTATGGCTACACCTTC.

This chain joins TRBV6-1 and TRBJ2-2, with 12 bases fitting TRBD2. Germline CDR1 MNHNS, CDR2 SASEGT. Losses at the gene ends were 1 base for V and 6 bases for J; bases not matched to a gene: 0. The CDR3 is 15 residues long. The chain's CDR3 is CASSEGLAGAGELFF. Here the CDR3 DNA reads TGTGCCAGCAGTGAAGGACTAGCGGGAGCCGGGGAGCTGTTTTTT.

This clonotype showed up many times. This chain connects TRBV10-3 to TRBJ1-5; a weak D match, TRBD1 (6 bases). The V end lost 3 bases, the J end lost 1 base, and 13 bases lay between the germline ends. The CDR3 sequence is 16 residues long. Per the germline V gene, CDR1 is ENHRY and CDR2 is SYGVKD. The CDR3 coding sequence is TGTGCCATCAGTGACATGGGGGCGGGGAGCAATCAGCCCCAGCATTTT. It codes for CAISDMGAGSNQPQHF.

This clonotype was observed a few times. The V call is TRBV20-1, the J call TRBJ2-3, with TRBD2 identical over 12 bases. Germline-derived CDR1 and CDR2 are DFQATT and SNEGSKA (reference sequence). V lost 6 bases and J lost 0; bases outside the gene matches: 7. CDR3 length: 16 residues. The CDR3 reads CSAGTSGYSSTDTQYF. CDR3 nucleotide sequence: TGCAGTGCGGGGACTAGCGGGTACTCTAGCACAGATACGCAGTATTTT.

This clonotype was seen ten or more times. The chain employs TRBV7-9 and TRBJ2-4; perhaps TRBD1 as D (6 bases). This CDR3 region has 15 residues. V lost 1 base and J 11 bases, leaving 18 bases between the germline ends. Germline CDR1 reads SEHNR; CDR2 reads FQNEAQ (reference sequence). CDR3 amino acids: CASSLVYLTGPFQYF. The CDR3 DNA is TGTGCCAGCAGCTTAGTTTATTTGACAGGCCCCTTTCAGTACTTC.

This clonotype was recorded a few times. The chain is built from TRBV20-1 and TRBJ2-5; TRBD2 agrees at 9 bases. CDR1 is DFQATT and CDR2 is SNEGSKA in the germline V gene (reference sequence). Germline trimming cut 6 bases from V and 5 bases from J; bases unmatched to any gene: 7. This CDR3 contains 13 residues. CDR3 in amino acids: CSAILAGRETQYF. In DNA, the CDR3 is TGCAGTGCAATACTAGCGGGCCGGGAGACCCAGTACTTC.

The chain uses TRBV28 and TRBJ2-4; D gene unclear. This CDR3 contains 13 residues. Trimming removed 11 bases at V and 3 bases at J, with 14 bases between. In germline, CDR1 is MDHEN, CDR2 SYDVKM. The CDR3 bases are TGTGCCCACCAGGCCTGGGACAAAAACATTCAGTACTTC. Protein: CAHQAWDKNIQYF.

This clonotype turned up a few times. V usage is TRBV11-2 and J usage is TRBJ1-4, with 9 bases identical to TRBD1. After removal of 6 bases from V and 8 bases from J, the junction contained 7 bases not matched to a gene. There are 14 residues in the CDR3. Germline V gene lookup returns CDR1 SGHAT and CDR2 FQNNGV. CDR3 in amino acids: CASSHGQGKEKLFF. DNA for the CDR3: TGTGCCAGCAGTCATGGACAGGGGAAAGAAAAACTGTTTTTT.

This clonotype was observed a few times. The V call is TRBV4-3, the J call TRBJ2-3; 11 bases are a match to TRBD2. CDR1 and CDR2 from the germline V gene are LGHNA and YSLEER. The CDR3 sequence is 16 residues long. The V segment lost 1 base and the J segment 5 bases; nucleotides outside the gene matches: 5. This CDR3 reads CASSQGVSGGVDTQYF. CDR3 nucleotide sequence: TGCGCCAGCAGCCAAGGGGTTAGCGGGGGGGTAGATACGCAGTATTTT.

DNA for the CDR3: TGTGCCAGCAGCTTAGACAGATACTCTGGAAACACCATATATTTT. Its translation is CASSLDRYSGNTIYF. V usage is TRBV7-9 and J usage is TRBJ1-3; no clear D gene. CDR1 is SEHNR, CDR2 FQNEAQ, per germline (reference sequence). The CDR3 contains 15 residues. Trimming stripped 1 base from V and 0 bases from J, with 7 bases between.

Regarding this clonotype: A clone one base away is much larger, so this may be a read error. The gene calls are TRBV20-1 and TRBJ2-5; 8 bases are a match to TRBD2. The CDR3 spans 15 residues. Germline CDR1 DFQATT, CDR2 SNEGSKA (reference sequence). The chain's CDR3 is CSTRDGRGGPETQYF. The DNA of the CDR3 is TGCAGTACTAGAGATGGACGGGGGGGCCCTGAGACCCAGTACTTC.

This clonotype was detected a few times. The V and J genes are TRBV12-3 or TRBV12-4 and TRBJ1-6; D is uncertain. The CDR3 is made up of 13 amino acids. Between the trimmed V and J ends, which lost 5 bases and 9 bases, there was a span of 11 bases. CDR3 DNA: TGTGCCAGCAGTCCCCCGGCCCCTTCACCCCTCCACTTT. This sequence encodes CASSPPAPSPLHF.